The 4 T cell receptor beta chains listed next were all sequenced from one sample in a study of cytomegalovirus exposure and HLA in healthy donors. The PCR ran on 60 Vbeta and 13 Jbeta primers. Only in-frame clones appear in the TCRdb table, and some are missing; sequencing was by immunoSEQ multiplex PCR. The table lists 65,000 to 90,000 clones, with around 2.4% in the top ten. The sequenced sample consisted of PBMCs. The receptors come from a female donor in good health and CMV-seropositive.

The chain couples TRBV4-3 to TRBJ1-2; D is unclear. Per the germline V gene, CDR1 is LGHNA and CDR2 is YSLEER. The CDR3 covers 15 residues. V was clipped by 0 bases and J by 8 bases, with 16 bases between them. CDR3 loop: CASSQDGSSVGGYTF. Written as DNA, the CDR3 is TGCGCCAGCAGCCAAGACGGGTCGTCGGTAGGAGGCTACACCTTC.

The rearrangement joins TRBV7-9 to TRBJ2-3; D uncertain. Germline values: CDR1 SEHNR, CDR2 FQNEAQ (reference sequence). CDR3 length equals 17 residues. Trimming stripped 6 bases from V and 4 bases from J, with 23 bases between. The CDR3 region is CASSVRHKLSRSDTQYF. The DNA of the CDR3 is TGTGCCAGCAGTGTTAGACACAAATTATCCCGCTCAGATACGCAGTATTTT.

This chain connects TRBV28 to TRBJ1-1; 11 bases agree with TRBD1. J was trimmed by 5 bases and V by 6 bases; bases with no gene match: 11. The CDR3 runs to 16 residues. CDR1 is MDHEN, CDR2 SYDVKM, per germline. The CDR3 DNA reads as TGTGCCAGCAGGCACGTGGGGACAGGGGGAGGGACTGAAGCTTTCTTT. It translates to CASRHVGTGGGTEAFF.

The rearrangement uses TRBV18 and TRBJ2-7, with TRBD1 matching 7 bases. Germline CDR1 reads KGHSH; CDR2 reads LQKENI. The junction had 9 bases not matched to a gene; V was cut back by 3 bases and J by 7 bases. This CDR3 comprises 14 residues. Written as DNA, the CDR3 is TGTGCCAGCTCACCGGGACAGCCAGTTGAAGAGCAGTACTTC. Its protein product is CASSPGQPVEEQYF.